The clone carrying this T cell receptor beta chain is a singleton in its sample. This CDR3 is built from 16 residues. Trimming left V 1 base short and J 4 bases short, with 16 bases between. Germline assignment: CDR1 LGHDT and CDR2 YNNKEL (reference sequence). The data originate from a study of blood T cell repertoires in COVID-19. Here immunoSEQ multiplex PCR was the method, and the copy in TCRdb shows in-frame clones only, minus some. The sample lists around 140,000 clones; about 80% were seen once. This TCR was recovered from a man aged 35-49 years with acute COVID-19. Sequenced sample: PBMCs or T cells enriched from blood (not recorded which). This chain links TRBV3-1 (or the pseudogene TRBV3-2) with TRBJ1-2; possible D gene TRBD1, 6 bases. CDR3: CASSQGLGGAFYGYTF. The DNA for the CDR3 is TGTGCCAGCAGCCAAGGTTTGGGGGGGGCTTTCTATGGCTACACCTTC.